Each of the 14 T cell receptor beta chains below was sequenced from the same sample in a study of cytomegalovirus exposure and HLA in healthy donors. Researchers ran the PCR with 60 Vbeta and 13 Jbeta primers. Data came from immunoSEQ multiplex PCR; TCRdb stores just in-frame clones and leaves some out. Here the sample spans around 64,000 clones, roughly 80% being singletons. Sequences were obtained from PBMCs. Source of these receptors: a woman aged 25 to 45 in good health and CMV-seropositive.

This clone was detected only a few times. The CDR3 is CASSWGLARGEETQYF. The CDR3 coding sequence is TGTGCCAGCAGCTGGGGACTAGCGAGGGGTGAAGAGACCCAGTACTTC. This chain connects TRBV5-6 to TRBJ2-5; TRBD2 aligns across 10 bases. Germline V gene sequence: CDR1 SGHDT, CDR2 YYEEEE. The V gene end was trimmed by 3 bases and the J gene end by 3 bases; junction bases not matched to a gene: 8. This CDR3 is 16 amino acids long.

The J gene is TRBJ2-1, the V gene TRBV4-3; 8 bases align to TRBD1. From germline, CDR1 is LGHNA and CDR2 YSLEER. V was pared by 2 bases and J by 3 bases, with 9 bases of the junction left unmatched. CDR3 length: 17 amino acids. CDR3 DNA: TGCGCCAGCAGCCAAAGGATGGGACAGGACATCTACAATGAGCAGTTCTTC. Protein product: CASSQRMGQDIYNEQFF.

J is TRBJ1-2 and V is TRBV28; 10 nucleotides line up with TRBD1. CDR3 length equals 15 residues. Trimming took 4 bases from V and 2 from J; bases not matched to a gene: 4. The V gene's germline CDR1 is MDHEN and CDR2 SYDVKM. Here the CDR3 reads CASSSWTGGNYGYTF. The CDR3 coding sequence is TGTGCCAGCAGTTCGTGGACAGGGGGAAACTATGGCTACACCTTC.

The chain employs TRBV11-2 and TRBJ1-3, with D tentatively TRBD1 (5 bases). Germline V gene sequence: CDR1 SGHAT, CDR2 FQNNGV. The CDR3 sequence is 16 residues long. The V end was cut by 1 base, the J end by 0 bases, with 10 bases between. The CDR3: CASSLATGLSGNTIYF. The CDR3 DNA is TGTGCCAGCAGCTTAGCAACAGGCCTCTCTGGAAACACCATATATTTT. The entire variable domain, with the rest obtained from reference TRBV11-2 and TRBJ1-3, is as follows: EAGVAQSPRYKIIEKRQSVAFWCNPISGHATLYWYQQILGQGPKLLIQFQNNGVVDDSQLPKDRFSAERLKGVDSTLKIQPAKLEDSAVYLCASSLATGLSGNTIYFGEGSWLTVV.

A few counts support this clone. The V call is TRBV6-1, the J call TRBJ2-4; possible D gene TRBD1, 5 bases. The germline V and J ends were trimmed by 2 bases and 6 bases, with 11 bases remaining between them. Per germline, CDR1 MNHNS and CDR2 SASEGT. The CDR3 is made up of 14 amino acids. The CDR3 bases are TGTGCCAGCAGTGAAACTGGACACGGAAACATTCAGTACTTC. Translation gives CASSETGHGNIQYF.

The chain recombines TRBV6-5 with TRBJ1-5; 7 nucleotides line up with TRBD1. This CDR3 comprises 15 residues. V dropped 4 bases and J dropped 1; count of bases not matched to a gene: 4. The germline CDR1 and CDR2 sequences are MNHEY and SVGAGI. The CDR3 sequence: CASSLTGFSNQPQHF. CDR3 sequence (DNA): TGTGCCAGCAGTTTGACAGGGTTCAGCAATCAGCCCCAGCATTTT.

The rearrangement links TRBV29-1 to TRBJ1-2; possible D gene TRBD1, 6 bases. V lost 8 bases, J lost 2 bases, and 12 bases lay in between. This CDR3 contains 12 residues. The germline V gene encodes CDR1 SQVTM and CDR2 ANQGSEA. The chain's CDR3 is CSSTTGNYGYTF. The DNA of the CDR3 is TGCAGCTCAACCACAGGGAACTATGGCTACACCTTC.

This chain connects TRBV6-1 to TRBJ1-3; D perhaps matches TRBD1 (6 bases). CDR3 length: 14 residues. From germline, CDR1 is MNHNS and CDR2 SASEGT. V was trimmed by 3 bases and J by 4 bases, leaving 10 bases between them. DNA for the CDR3: TGTGCCAGCAGTGATCCAGGGGCCGGAAACACCATATATTTT. Translation: CASSDPGAGNTIYF.

This chain uses TRBV9 with TRBJ1-4; weak D call: TRBD1 (5 bases). CDR3 length equals 13 residues. Trimming pared 4 bases from V and 5 bases from J, leaving 9 bases between. Germline CDR1 SGDLS, CDR2 YYNGEE. CDR3 loop: CASSRSGNEKLFF. In DNA, the CDR3 is TGTGCCAGCAGCCGGTCAGGGAATGAAAAACTGTTTTTT.

The chain uses TRBV5-1 and TRBJ2-5, with unresolved D. The CDR3 is 14 amino acids. V was clipped by 3 bases and J by 4 bases, with 13 bases between them. Germline V gene lookup returns CDR1 SGHRS and CDR2 YFSETQ. The CDR3 region is CASSSQVSVETQYF. In DNA form, the CDR3 reads TGCGCCAGCAGCTCGCAGGTATCCGTAGAGACCCAGTACTTC.

The chain employs TRBV5-1 and TRBJ2-1; 7 nucleotides agree with TRBD2. V shed 4 bases, J shed 2 bases, and the junction held 6 bases outside the gene matches. CDR1 is SGHRS and CDR2 is YFSETQ in the germline V gene. CDR3 size: 15 residues. CDR3 coding DNA: TGCGCCAGCAGCGCCAACGGGAGGCCCTACAATGAGCAGTTCTTC. Translating gives CASSANGRPYNEQFF.

The V and J genes are TRBV6-6 and TRBJ2-7, with D uncertain. There are 13 residues in the CDR3. CDR1 and CDR2 from the germline V gene are MNHNY and SVGAGI (reference sequence). Trimming removed 3 bases at V and 3 bases at J, with 9 bases between. CDR3 region: CASSYGGLYEQYF. The CDR3 DNA follows: TGTGCCAGCAGTTATGGCGGTCTCTACGAGCAGTACTTC.

V gene TRBV4-1 combines with J gene TRBJ1-1; D may be TRBD1 (6 bases). The V gene's germline CDR1 is MGHRA and CDR2 YSYEKL. Trimming cost V 3 bases and J 0 bases, with 14 bases left between them. The CDR3 is 16 residues long. The chain's CDR3 is CASSQRGQGMNTEAFF. DNA for the CDR3: TGCGCCAGCAGCCAGCGGGGGCAAGGGATGAACACTGAAGCTTTCTTT.

The gene calls are TRBV2 and TRBJ2-7; D may be TRBD2 (6 bases). CDR3 length: 14 residues. CDR1 and CDR2 from the germline V gene are SNHLY and FYNNEI. With 6 bases removed from V and 0 bases from J, the gap between germline ends came to 12 bases. CDR3 coding DNA: TGTGCCAGCAGAGGAGGGATGGCCTCCTACGAGCAGTACTTC. Amino acid sequence: CASRGGMASYEQYF.